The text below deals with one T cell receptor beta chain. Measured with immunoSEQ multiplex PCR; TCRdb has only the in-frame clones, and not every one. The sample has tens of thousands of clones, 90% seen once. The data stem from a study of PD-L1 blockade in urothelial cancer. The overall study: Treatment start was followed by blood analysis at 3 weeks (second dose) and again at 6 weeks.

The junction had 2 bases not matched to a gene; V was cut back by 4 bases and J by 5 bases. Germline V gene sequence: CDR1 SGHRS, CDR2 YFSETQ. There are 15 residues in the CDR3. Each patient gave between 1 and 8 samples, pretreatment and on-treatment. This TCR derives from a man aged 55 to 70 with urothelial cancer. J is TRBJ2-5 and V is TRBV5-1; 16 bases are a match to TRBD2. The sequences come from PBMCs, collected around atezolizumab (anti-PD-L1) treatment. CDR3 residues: CASSAGLAGGETQYF. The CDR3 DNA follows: TGCGCCAGCAGCGCGGGACTAGCGGGGGGGGAGACCCAGTACTTC. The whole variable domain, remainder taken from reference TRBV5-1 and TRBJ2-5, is KAGVTQTPRYLIKTRGQQVTLSCSPISGHRSVSWYQQTPGQGLQFLFEYFSETQRNKGNFPGRFSGRQFSNSRSEMNVSTLELGDSALYLCASSAGLAGGETQYFGPGTRLLVL.